The clone carrying this T cell receptor beta chain was counted at least ten times. Its antigen is not identified. The data were obtained in a study of regulatory T cells in long-lasting Graves disease. Described time point: newly diagnosed GD, antithyroid drugs for less than 3 months. The TCR library used RNA extracted from PBMCs. This CDR3 is built from 18 residues. The J segment lost 0 bases and the V segment lost 5 bases, leaving 9 bases of the junction unmatched. Germline CDR1 reads SGHTA; CDR2 reads FQGTGA. Investigators prepared the TCR beta libraries by applying iRepertoire HTBI primers and Arm-PCR of CDR3 regions. TCRdb passed the multiplex PCR reads through MiXCR, listing each CDR3 protein once. The sample holds 350,000 to 400,000 distinct CDR3 sequences; around 15% are singletons and the top ten take roughly a fifth. General study points: Accuracy may have been reduced by the small sample size.

This sample also appeared in a second study, on T cells in Graves' hyperthyroidism and ophthalmopathy.

The source material was peripheral blood mononuclear cells (PBMCs), sampled at new diagnosis, from a patient treated with antithyroid drugs. The receptor comes from a young woman with Graves disease. V usage is TRBV7-3 and J usage is TRBJ2-1; TRBD2 matches at 11 bases. This CDR3 reads CASSPRTSGYVSYNEQFF. As DNA, the CDR3 is TGTGCCAGCAGCCCCCGGACTAGCGGGTACGTCTCCTACAATGAGCAGTTCTTC.